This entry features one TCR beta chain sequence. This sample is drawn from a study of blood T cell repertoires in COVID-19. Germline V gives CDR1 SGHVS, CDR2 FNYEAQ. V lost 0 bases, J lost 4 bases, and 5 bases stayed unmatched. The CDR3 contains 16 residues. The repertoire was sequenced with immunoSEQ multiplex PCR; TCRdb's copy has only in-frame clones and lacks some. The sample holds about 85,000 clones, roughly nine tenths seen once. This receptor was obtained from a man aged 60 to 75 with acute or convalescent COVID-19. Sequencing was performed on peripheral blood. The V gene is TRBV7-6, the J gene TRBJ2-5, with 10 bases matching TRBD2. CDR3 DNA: TGTGCCAGCAGCTTAGCGGCAGCGGGGGGGGGAGAGACCCAGTACTTC. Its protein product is CASSLAAAGGGETQYF.